These 11 T cell receptor beta chains were all obtained from the same sample, sequenced in a study of CD8 T cells in Susac syndrome. An input of roughly 0.5 to 1 ug of RNA was subjected to reverse transcription using random hexamers. MiXCR, run by TCRdb on the immunoSEQ multiplex PCR reads, gives a single entry per CDR3 protein. Among about 150,000 distinct CDR3 sequences listed, 92% were seen once. The source material was CD4+ T cells from PBMCs. These receptors came from a human donor in good health.

V and J are TRBV6-2 or TRBV6-3 and TRBJ1-3, with unresolved D. The CDR3 runs 14 residues. Trimming took 6 bases from V and 5 from J, leaving 14 bases between them. Germline V gives CDR1 MNHEY, CDR2 SVGEGT. DNA of the CDR3: TGTGCCAGCAGATATAACAGAGATCGAAACACCATATATTTT. Its translation: CASRYNRDRNTIYF.

The J gene is TRBJ1-2, the V gene TRBV7-2; 9 bases match TRBD1. After removal of 5 bases from V and 8 bases from J, the junction contained 6 bases not matched to a gene. CDR3 length equals 13 residues. CDR1 and CDR2 from the germline V gene are SGHTA and FQGNSA. The CDR3 here is CASSLRQGEGYTF. The CDR3 DNA reads as TGTGCCAGCAGCCTTAGACAGGGGGAAGGCTACACCTTC.

J is TRBJ2-3 and V is TRBV5-1, with TRBD2 matching 10 bases. The ends lost 4 bases at V and 5 bases at J; junction bases unmatched: 13. The CDR3 has 17 amino acids. Germline CDR1 and CDR2: SGHRS and YFSETQ. The CDR3 sequence: CASSPQGSGGNRDTQYF. The CDR3 bases are TGCGCCAGCAGCCCCCAGGGTAGCGGGGGGAACAGAGATACGCAGTATTTT.

The J gene is TRBJ2-1, the V gene TRBV7-2; D is possibly TRBD2 (5 bases). The V gene's germline CDR1 is SGHTA and CDR2 FQGNSA. The CDR3 totals 13 residues. V lost 2 bases, J lost 10 bases, and 12 bases lay in between. Here the CDR3 reads CASSLISTGEQFF. CDR3 bases: TGTGCCAGCAGCTTAATCTCAACGGGGGAGCAGTTCTTC.

V is TRBV27 and J is TRBJ2-2; 7 bases line up with TRBD1. The germline V gene has CDR1 MNHEY and CDR2 SMNVEV (reference sequence). V was clipped by 6 bases and J by 0 bases; unmatched bases: 7. The length of the CDR3 is 16 residues. The CDR3 is CASRAEGGTNTGELFF. CDR3 sequence (DNA): TGTGCCAGCAGAGCGGAAGGGGGCACGAACACCGGGGAGCTGTTTTTT.

The chain has TRBV4-3 and TRBJ1-4; 9 bases line up with TRBD1. Per the germline V gene, CDR1 is LGHNA and CDR2 is YSLEER. V lost 0 bases, J lost 7 bases, and 6 bases stayed unmatched. This CDR3 region has 16 residues. The DNA of the CDR3 is TGCGCCAGCAGCCAAGACTACAGGGGGCGCGGTGAAAAACTGTTTTTT. Its protein is CASSQDYRGRGEKLFF.

This clonotype was seen once. The chain combines TRBV20-1 with TRBJ2-5; D unresolved. This CDR3 has 12 amino acids. Trimming stripped 6 bases from V and 5 bases from J, with 13 bases between. The germline gives CDR1 DFQATT, CDR2 SNEGSKA (reference sequence). CDR3 bases: TGCAGTGCCAACACTTTCACGGAGACCCAGTACTTC. Translation: CSANTFTETQYF.

This chain connects TRBV7-9 to TRBJ1-1, with D uncertain. The CDR3 runs 14 residues. V lost 3 bases and J lost 0, with 8 bases in between. From germline, CDR1 is SEHNR and CDR2 FQNEAQ (reference sequence). CDR3 sequence: CASSFGVMNTEAFF. Here the CDR3 DNA reads TGTGCCAGCAGCTTCGGGGTAATGAACACTGAAGCTTTCTTT.

The chain recombines TRBV5-1 with TRBJ2-1; 8 bases are shared with TRBD1. V dropped 2 bases and J dropped 7; count of bases not matched to a gene: 2. The CDR3 has 13 amino acids. CDR1 SGHRS and CDR2 YFSETQ come from the germline V gene. CDR3 sequence (DNA): TGCGCCAGCAGCTTTGGACAGGGAAATGAGCAGTTCTTC. It codes for CASSFGQGNEQFF.

The chain carries TRBV20-1 and TRBJ2-7; D is uncertain. CDR1 is DFQATT, CDR2 SNEGSKA, per germline (reference sequence). V dropped 4 bases and J dropped 6 bases, with 19 bases sitting between them. The CDR3 sequence is 14 residues long. DNA for the CDR3: TGCAGTGCTACCGGACCGCCCATAAGATCCGAGCAGTACTTC. Its protein is CSATGPPIRSEQYF.

The CDR3: CASSLMSGYSYEQYF. CDR3 in DNA: TGTGCCAGCAGCCTAATGAGCGGGTACTCCTACGAGCAGTACTTC. The chain uses TRBV11-2 and TRBJ2-7; D might be TRBD2 (6 bases). The CDR3 extends over 15 amino acids. V was clipped by 5 bases and J by 0 bases, with 14 bases between them. Germline CDR1 and CDR2: SGHAT and FQNNGV.